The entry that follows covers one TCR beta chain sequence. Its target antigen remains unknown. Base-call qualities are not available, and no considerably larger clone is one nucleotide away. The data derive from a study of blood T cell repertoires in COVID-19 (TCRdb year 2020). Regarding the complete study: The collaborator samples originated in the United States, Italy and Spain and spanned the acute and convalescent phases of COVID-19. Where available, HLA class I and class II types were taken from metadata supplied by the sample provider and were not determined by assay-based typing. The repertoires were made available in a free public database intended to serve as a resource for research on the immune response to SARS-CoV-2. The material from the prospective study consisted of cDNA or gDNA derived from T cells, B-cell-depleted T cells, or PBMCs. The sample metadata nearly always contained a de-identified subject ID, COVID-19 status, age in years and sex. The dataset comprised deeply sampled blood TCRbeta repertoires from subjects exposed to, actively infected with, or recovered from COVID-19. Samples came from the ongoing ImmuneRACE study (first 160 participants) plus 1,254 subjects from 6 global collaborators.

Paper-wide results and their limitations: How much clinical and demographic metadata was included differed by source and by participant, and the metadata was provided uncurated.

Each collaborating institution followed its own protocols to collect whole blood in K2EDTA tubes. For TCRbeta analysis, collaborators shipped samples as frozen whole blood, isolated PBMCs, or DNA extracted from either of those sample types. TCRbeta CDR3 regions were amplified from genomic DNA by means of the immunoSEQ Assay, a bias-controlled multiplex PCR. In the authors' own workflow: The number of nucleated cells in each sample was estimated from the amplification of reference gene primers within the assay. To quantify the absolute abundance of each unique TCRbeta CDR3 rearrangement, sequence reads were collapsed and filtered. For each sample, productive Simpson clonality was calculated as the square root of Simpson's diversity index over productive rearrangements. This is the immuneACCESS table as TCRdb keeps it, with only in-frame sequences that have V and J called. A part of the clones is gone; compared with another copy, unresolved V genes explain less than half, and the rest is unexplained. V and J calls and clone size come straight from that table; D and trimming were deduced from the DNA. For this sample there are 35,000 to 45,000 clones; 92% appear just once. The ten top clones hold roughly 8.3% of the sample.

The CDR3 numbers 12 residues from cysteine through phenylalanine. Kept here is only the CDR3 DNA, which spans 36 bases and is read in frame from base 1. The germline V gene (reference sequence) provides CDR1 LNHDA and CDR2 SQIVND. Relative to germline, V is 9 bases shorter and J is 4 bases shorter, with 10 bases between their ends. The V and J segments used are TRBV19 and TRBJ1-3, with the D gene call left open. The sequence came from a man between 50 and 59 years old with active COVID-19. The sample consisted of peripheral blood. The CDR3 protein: CASTEAGNTIYF. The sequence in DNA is TGTGCCAGCACGGAGGCCGGAAACACCATATATTTT.